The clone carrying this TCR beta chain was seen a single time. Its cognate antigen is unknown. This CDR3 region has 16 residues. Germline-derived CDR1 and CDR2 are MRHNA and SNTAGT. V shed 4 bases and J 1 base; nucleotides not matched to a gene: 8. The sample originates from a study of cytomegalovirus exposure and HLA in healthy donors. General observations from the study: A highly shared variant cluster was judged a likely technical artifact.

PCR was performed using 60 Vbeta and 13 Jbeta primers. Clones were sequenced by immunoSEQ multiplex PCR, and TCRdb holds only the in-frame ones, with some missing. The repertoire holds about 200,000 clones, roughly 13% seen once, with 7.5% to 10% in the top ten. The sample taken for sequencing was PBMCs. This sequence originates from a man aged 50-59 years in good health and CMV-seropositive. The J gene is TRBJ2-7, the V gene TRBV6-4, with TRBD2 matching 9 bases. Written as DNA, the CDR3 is TGTGCCAGCAGTGCCCTCACTAGCGGGTCTTCCTACGAGCAGTACTTC. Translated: CASSALTSGSSYEQYF.